The TCR beta chain described here comes from a study of blood T cell repertoires in COVID-19. Across the whole study: Samples taken during acute and convalescent COVID-19 were collected in the United States, Italy and Spain.

Study members were between roughly 18 and 90 years old and lived in fewer than 30 US regions. Allocation to cohorts depended on clinical history reported by the participants. The authors' processing: Amplification from reference gene primers served as the basis for estimated nucleated cell counts. Generated by immunoSEQ multiplex PCR, the TCRdb table keeps only in-frame clones and is missing some. V, J and clone size are taken as reported in that table, and D and trimming were inferred from the DNA itself. The sample has 370,000 or so clones; about 90% are singletons. The CDR3 has 15 residues. The germline gives CDR1 SGHNT, CDR2 YYREEE (reference sequence). V gave up 0 bases and J gave up 1 base, with 10 bases separating them.

Input material: PBMCs or T cells enriched from blood (not recorded which). The receptor was derived from a man aged 25-45 years who had recovered from COVID-19. This sequence joins TRBV5-4 and TRBJ1-1; D is perhaps TRBD1 (5 bases). The CDR3 is CASSLEGLKNTEAFF. For the CDR3, the DNA is TGTGCCAGCAGCTTGGAGGGGCTTAAGAACACTGAAGCTTTCTTT.